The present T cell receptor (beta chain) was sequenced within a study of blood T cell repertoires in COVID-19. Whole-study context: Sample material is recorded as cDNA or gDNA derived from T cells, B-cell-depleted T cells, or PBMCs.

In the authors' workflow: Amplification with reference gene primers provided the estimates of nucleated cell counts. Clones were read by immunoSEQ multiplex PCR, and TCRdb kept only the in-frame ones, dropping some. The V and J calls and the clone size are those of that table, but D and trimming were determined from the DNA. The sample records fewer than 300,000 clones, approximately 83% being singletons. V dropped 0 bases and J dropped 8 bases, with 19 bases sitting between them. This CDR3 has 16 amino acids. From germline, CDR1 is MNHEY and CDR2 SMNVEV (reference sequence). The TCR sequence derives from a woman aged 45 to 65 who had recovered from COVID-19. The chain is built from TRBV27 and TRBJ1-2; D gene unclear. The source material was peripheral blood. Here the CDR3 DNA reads TGTGCCAGCAGTTTATCCCTTAGTTTTGAGGGCGAAGGCTACACCTTC. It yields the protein CASSLSLSFEGEGYTF.